These T cell receptor beta chains were read from a single sample in a study of Ad26.COV2.S vaccination and SARS-CoV-2 variants. Only in-frame clones appear in the TCRdb table, and some are missing; sequencing was by immunoSEQ multiplex PCR. The sample shows hundreds of thousands of clones, roughly 90% of them seen only once. The sample in question was peripheral blood, obtained in a trial of Ad26.COV2.S vaccine versus placebo. These receptors all stem from a person between 18 and 65 years old who received the Ad26.COV2.S COVID-19 vaccine or a placebo. Each CDR3 is given with its conserved first and last residue. The D gene is left open where the match is weak. Rows give clone size only sometimes, using once, few, many, or a class for an expanded clone.

size	V	D	J	DNA	CDR3
NA	TRBV7-2	TRBD2	TRBJ2-5	TGTGCCAGCAGTCCGAGGGTAGCGGGCGGACTGGAGACCCAGTACTTC	CASSPRVAGGLETQYF
NA	TRBV2	NA	TRBJ1-5	TGTGCCAGCAGTGAAGAATTGGGGGCTGGTCAGCCCCAGCATTTT	CASSEELGAGQPQHF
NA	TRBV6-5	NA	TRBJ1-1	TGTGCCAGCAGTTCGGGACGGTCGATGAACACTGAAGCTTTCTTT	CASSSGRSMNTEAFF
once	TRBV6-2/TRBV6-3	TRBD1	TRBJ1-6	TGTGCCAGCAGTTACCTCCCCGGGACAGGCAGAAATTCACCCCTCCACTTT	CASSYLPGTGRNSPLHF
NA	TRBV7-8	TRBD2	TRBJ2-2	TGTGCCAGCAGCTCACTAACTAGCGGGATACCCGGGGAGCTGTTTTTT	CASSSLTSGIPGELFF
once	TRBV24-1	TRBD2	TRBJ2-3	TGTGCCACCAGTGATCCCGCTAGCGGAGGCACAGATACGCAGTATTTT	CATSDPASGGTDTQYF
NA	TRBV5-6	NA	TRBJ2-7	TGTGCCAGCAGCTTTACGGGTGTAGTCGACGAGCAGTACTTC	CASSFTGVVDEQYF
once	TRBV5-1	TRBD2	TRBJ2-1	TGCGCCAGCAGCCCCTCCTTCGCGGGAGTCCACAATGAGCAGTTCTTC	CASSPSFAGVHNEQFF
NA	TRBV27	TRBD2	TRBJ2-2	TGTGCCAGCAGTTTATCGTGGGTAGCGGGAGCACACAACACCGGGGAGCTGTTTTTT	CASSLSWVAGAHNTGELFF
few	TRBV19	TRBD1	TRBJ2-2	TGTGCCAGTAGTACCTGGGACAGGTCGTCTGGGGAGCTGTTTTTT	CASSTWDRSSGELFF
NA	TRBV7-2	NA	TRBJ1-2	TGTGCCAGCAGCTTAGTATCGGGGGGAGCTAACTATGGCTACACCTTC	CASSLVSGGANYGYTF
NA	TRBV7-9	TRBD1	TRBJ2-3	TGTGCCAGCAGCCCCGGGATACTTCCGGGACAGCTAACAGATACGCAGTATTTT	CASSPGILPGQLTDTQYF
NA	TRBV6-5	NA	TRBJ2-3	TGTGCCAGCAGCGATCCATACGATACGCAGTATTTT	CASSDPYDTQYF
NA	TRBV6-5	TRBD1	TRBJ2-5	TGTGCCAGCAGTTTGGGACAGGGGGATTTGGAGACCCAGTACTTC	CASSLGQGDLETQYF
once	TRBV5-1	TRBD1	TRBJ2-1	TGCGCCAGCAGCTCCCGGGACAGGGGGTTGGTGGAGCAGTTCTTC	CASSSRDRGLVEQFF
NA	TRBV12-1	NA	TRBJ1-6	TGTGCCAGCAGGAAATCCGGGACAGGGGCCTGGTATAATTCACCCCTCCACTTT	CASRKSGTGAWYNSPLHF
NA	TRBV10-3	NA	TRBJ2-7	TGTGCCACCGGACAAGCCTACGAGCAGTACTTC	CATGQAYEQYF
few	TRBV18	NA	TRBJ1-1	TGTGCCAGCTCACCAGGGCAGAACACTGAAGCTTTCTTT	CASSPGQNTEAFF
NA	TRBV4-3	NA	TRBJ2-7	TGCGCCAGCAGCCAAGATTCAGGGACCCACGAGCAGTACTTC	CASSQDSGTHEQYF
few	TRBV19	NA	TRBJ2-2	TGTGCCAGTAGTACCACCGGGACTCCCTCCGGGGAGCTGTTTTTT	CASSTTGTPSGELFF
NA	TRBV7-8	TRBD2	TRBJ2-3	TGTGCCAGCAGCTTAGTCGGCGGGACTACCACAGATACGCAGTATTTT	CASSLVGGTTTDTQYF
NA	TRBV10-3	NA	TRBJ1-1	TGTGCCATCAGTGAGTCGAAGGGACATAACCGAGCTTTCTTT	CAISESKGHNRAFF
NA	TRBV10-3	TRBD1	TRBJ2-4	TGTGCCATCAGTGAGTCCCCCGGGACAGGGGTGTCCAAAAACATTCAGTACTTC	CAISESPGTGVSKNIQYF
few	TRBV13	TRBD2	TRBJ2-7	TGTGCCAGCAGCTCAAAACAACTAGCGGTTAGCTCCTACGAGCAGTACTTC	CASSSKQLAVSSYEQYF
NA	TRBV27	NA	TRBJ1-1	TGTGCCAGCAGTACGGGGAGGAACACTGAAGCTTTCTTT	CASSTGRNTEAFF
NA	TRBV15	NA	TRBJ2-7	TGTGCCACCAGCCCTCGTCCAGGGGAAAACTCCTACGAGCAGTACTTC	CATSPRPGENSYEQYF
NA	TRBV6-6	NA	TRBJ1-6	TGTGCCAGCAGTTACTCGACAGGCACCGTGGGTTCACCCCTCCACTTT	CASSYSTGTVGSPLHF
few	TRBV4-3	TRBD1	TRBJ2-7	TGCGCCAGCAGCCAGGGACAGGTGCCCTCCTACGAGCAGTACTTC	CASSQGQVPSYEQYF
NA	TRBV6-5	TRBD2	TRBJ2-1	TGTGCCAGCAGCCAGACTAGCGGAATATACAATGAGCAGTTCTTC	CASSQTSGIYNEQFF
few	TRBV5-1	NA	TRBJ2-7	TGCGCCAGCAGCTTAGACAGCAGCAGGGCCTACGAGCAGTACTTC	CASSLDSSRAYEQYF
NA	TRBV5-1	NA	TRBJ2-1	TGCGCCAGCAGCTTGGCGGGAATCTACAATGAGCAGTTCTTC	CASSLAGIYNEQFF
NA	TRBV27	NA	TRBJ2-1	TGTGCCAGCAGTTTAAGGGGACCGACTAGTTCCTACAATGAGCAGTTCTTC	CASSLRGPTSSYNEQFF
few	TRBV11-3	NA	TRBJ2-2	TGTGCCAGCAGCTTGGGTTCCGGGGAGCTGTTTTTT	CASSLGSGELFF
once	TRBV24-1	NA	TRBJ2-1	TGTGCCACCAGTGATTACAATGAACAGTTCTTC	CATSDYNEQFF
NA	TRBV6-5	NA	TRBJ2-7	TGTGCCAGCAGTAGCACAATGGGAGAGAACTACGAGCAGTACTTC	CASSSTMGENYEQYF
NA	TRBV18	NA	TRBJ2-5	TGTGCCAGCTCAGGGGGCGGACAAGAGACCCAGTACTTC	CASSGGGQETQYF
NA	TRBV5-4	NA	TRBJ2-1	TGTGCCAGCAGCTCAGGACAAAGAGACAATGAGCAGTTCTTC	CASSSGQRDNEQFF
NA	TRBV10-2	NA	TRBJ1-1	TGCGCCAGCAGTGAAGTGAGGGGAACTGAAGCTTTCTTT	CASSEVRGTEAFF
NA	TRBV5-1	NA	TRBJ2-3	TGCGCCACACGAATGTATGATTATCGCACAGATACGCAGTATTTT	CATRMYDYRTDTQYF
NA	TRBV2	NA	TRBJ1-1	TGTGCCAGCAGTCGCACGGCAGGGTGGACTGAAGCTTTCTTT	CASSRTAGWTEAFF
NA	TRBV19	TRBD2	TRBJ2-5	TGTGCCAGTAGTCTCCAGCGGGAGGGCCAAGAGACCCAGTACTTC	CASSLQREGQETQYF
once	TRBV7-9	TRBD2	TRBJ2-5	TGTGCCAGCAGCTTCCTCGGGACTAGCGGGAGGCTCAAAGAGACCCAGTACTTC	CASSFLGTSGRLKETQYF
NA	TRBV11-2	NA	TRBJ1-5	TGTGCCAGCAGCTTAGGCGGGGGCTTAAGGAGCAATCAGCCCCAGCATTTT	CASSLGGGLRSNQPQHF
NA	TRBV19	NA	TRBJ2-3	TGTGCCAGTAGTATCGACTTGGAACTCACAGATACGCAGTATTTT	CASSIDLELTDTQYF
NA	TRBV18	NA	TRBJ1-2	TGTGCCAGCTCACCACCGGGGCCCCTCGGCTATGGCTACACCTTC	CASSPPGPLGYGYTF
NA	TRBV7-9	NA	TRBJ2-3	TGTGCCAGCAGCTTAACGACAGGTTCCTACTTTAGCACAGATACGCAGTATTTT	CASSLTTGSYFSTDTQYF
NA	TRBV11-3	TRBD2	TRBJ2-1	TGTGCCAGCAGCGGGAGGGGACTAGCGGGGGTCAATGAGCAGTTCTTC	CASSGRGLAGVNEQFF